This TCR beta chain was recorded in a study of spatial heterogeneity in lung cancer (dated 2019 in TCRdb). Turning to the overall study: Beta-chain transcripts were consistently detected in greater numbers than alpha-chain transcripts, which likely reflected higher beta-chain transcript abundance. In non-small cell lung cancer, the study quantitatively compared TCR alpha and beta repertoires across several tumor regions, matched nontumor lung, and blood. The study linked features of the TCR repertoire to counts of nonsynonymous mutations, which were determined by whole-exome sequencing of tumor tissue. In the raw uncorrected reads, each unique combination of TCR and UMI appeared on average more than ten times. A strong correlation was found between TCR transcript counts in tumor regions and a T cell transcriptional module score from matched bulk RNA-seq. Both alpha and beta chains were TCR-sequenced in approximately 200 tumor regions, 64 matched nontumor lung samples and around 54 PBMC samples obtained at surgery.

The germline V gene (reference sequence) specifies LGHDT as CDR1 and YNNKEL as CDR2. The CDR3 spans 14 residues, from the cysteine through the phenylalanine. CDR3 DNA only is kept here, 42 bases in frame from base 1. V drops 4 bases and J drops 0 bases, leaving 4 bases in between. What the time point label conveys for this sample: sample taken at primary tumor resection. Samples were obtained from about 75 patients with early-stage, untreated non-small cell lung cancer from the lung TRACERx cohort. TCR sequencing used whole RNA extracted from tumor and nontumor lung tissue, or from cryopreserved PBMC samples, without cell sorting. Patients were selected for TCR sequencing only if sufficient RNA was available from at least two tumor regions. Before selection, tumor and adjacent nontumor lung specimens were reviewed by a lung pathologist. As a fraction of the sample, this clonotype is medium-sized (0.01 to 0.1%). Its antigen is unknown. Base quality data are lacking; no much larger clone is found one base away.

The paper as a whole reports these results and caveats: The count of ubiquitous expanded TCRs correlated with the count of ubiquitous nonsynonymous mutations, and the count of regional expanded TCRs correlated with the count of regional nonsynonymous mutations. Estimated TCR-seq coverage of tumor T cells was only 5.5% to 7% for alpha chains and approximately 12% for beta chains. Additional single-cell paired TCR alpha and beta sequencing was considered necessary to confirm, at a functional level, the hypothesis that regional TCRs recognize regional mutations. A correlation was observed between the number of expanded intratumoral alpha and beta TCRs and the tumor nonsynonymous mutation count.

Libraries were made using 5' RACE. Sequenced on a NextSeq 500. The TCR library protocol attached a unique molecular identifier to each TCR cDNA molecule to allow correction of PCR and sequencing errors. As for how the authors treated the data: Decombinator tools were used for TCR identification, UMI-based error correction and CDR3 extraction. TCRs above a frequency of 2 per 1,000, corresponding to the top 1% of the tumor frequency distribution, were defined as expanded. Expanded tumor TCRs statistically deemed absent (corrected P<0.05) from at least one tumor region were classed as regional, and all other expanded tumor TCRs were classed as ubiquitous. Rényi diversity was computed with the R vegan package after subsampling each repertoire 100 times to 5,000 TCRs. CDR3 similarity networks were built from amino acid triplet string-kernel similarity, connecting CDR3s with pairwise similarity above 0.82. TCRdb handled the public reads itself, with Q25 trimming in fastp and clone calling in MiXCR, and kept productive beta chains. Records with the same CDR3 protein are collapsed into one entry carrying the most frequent genes and DNA. These V and J calls derive from TCRdb rather than the authors' analysis. The sample data list thousands of distinct CDR3 sequences, and around 3.3% of these were observed just once. The ten biggest clones cover 15% to 20% of the sample.

The rearrangement joined TRBV3-1 to TRBJ2-6; there is no confident call for the D gene. The source was lung tumor tissue, collected at surgery. The sequence derives from a male donor with early-stage non-small cell lung cancer. The CDR3 corresponds to CASSRDSGANVLTF. The DNA reads TGTGCCAGCAGCCGGGACTCTGGGGCCAACGTCCTGACTTTC.